This T cell receptor beta chain was identified in a study of early T cells in non-severe SARS-CoV-2 infection. Background on the study: RNA in bulk from unsorted whole blood was sequenced, and chains were unpaired. General study points: Matching with VDJdb favored anti-spike CD8 responses (missing private and CD4 specificities).

In the case of this clonotype: Its specificity is not known.

In germline, CDR1 is DFQATT, CDR2 SNEGSKA (reference sequence). Trimming cost V 5 bases and J 1 base, with 11 bases left between them. This CDR3 spans 13 amino acids. Unique molecular identifiers were added to individual cDNA molecules. TCRdb fed the 5' RACE reads into MiXCR, producing one record per CDR3 protein. The table lists about 70,000 distinct CDR3 sequences, around 12% of them singletons. The sequence came from an adult who was a healthcare worker with PCR-confirmed SARS-CoV-2 infection or an uninfected control (not recorded which). The donor label of this sample is uncertain. The sequencing here drew on whole blood, taken at baseline. The rearrangement uses TRBV20-1 and TRBJ2-5; tentative D call: TRBD2 (5 bases). The CDR3 protein is CSAVDSVQETQYF. CDR3 coding DNA: TGCAGTGCTGTAGATAGCGTCCAAGAGACCCAGTACTTC.